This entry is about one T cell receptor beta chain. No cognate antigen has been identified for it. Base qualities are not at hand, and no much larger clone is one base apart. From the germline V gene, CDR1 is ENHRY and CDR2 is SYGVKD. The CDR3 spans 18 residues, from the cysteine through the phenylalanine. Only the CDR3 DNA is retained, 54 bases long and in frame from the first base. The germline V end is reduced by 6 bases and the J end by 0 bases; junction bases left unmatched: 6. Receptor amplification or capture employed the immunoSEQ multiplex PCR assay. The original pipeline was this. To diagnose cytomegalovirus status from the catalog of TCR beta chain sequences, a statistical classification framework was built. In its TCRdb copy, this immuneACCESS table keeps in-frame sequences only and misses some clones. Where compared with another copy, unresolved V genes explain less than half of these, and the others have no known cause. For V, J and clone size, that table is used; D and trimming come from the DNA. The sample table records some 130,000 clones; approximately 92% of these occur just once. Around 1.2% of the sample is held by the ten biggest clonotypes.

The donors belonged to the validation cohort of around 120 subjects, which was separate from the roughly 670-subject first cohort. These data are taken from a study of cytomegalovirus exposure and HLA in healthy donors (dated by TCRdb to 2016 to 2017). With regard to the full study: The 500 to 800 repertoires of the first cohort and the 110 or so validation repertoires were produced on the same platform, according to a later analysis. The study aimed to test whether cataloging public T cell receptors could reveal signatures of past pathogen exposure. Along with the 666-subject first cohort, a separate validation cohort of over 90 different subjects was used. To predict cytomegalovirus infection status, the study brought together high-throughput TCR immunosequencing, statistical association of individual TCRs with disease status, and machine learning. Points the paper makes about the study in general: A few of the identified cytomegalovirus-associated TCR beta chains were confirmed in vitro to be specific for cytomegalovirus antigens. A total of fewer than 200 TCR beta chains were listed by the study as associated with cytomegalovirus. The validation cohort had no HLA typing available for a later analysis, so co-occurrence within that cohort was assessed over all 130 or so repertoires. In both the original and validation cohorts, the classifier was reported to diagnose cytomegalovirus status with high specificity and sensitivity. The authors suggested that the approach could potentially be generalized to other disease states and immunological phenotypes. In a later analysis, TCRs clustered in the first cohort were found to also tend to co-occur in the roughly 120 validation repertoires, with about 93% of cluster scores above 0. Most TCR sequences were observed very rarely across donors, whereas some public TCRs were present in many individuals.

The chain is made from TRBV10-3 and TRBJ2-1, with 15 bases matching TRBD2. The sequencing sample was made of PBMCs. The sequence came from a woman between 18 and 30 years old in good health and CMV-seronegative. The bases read TGTGCCATCAGCTCAGGACTAGCGGGGGGGCCCTCCTACAATGAGCAGTTCTTC. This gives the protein CAISSGLAGGPSYNEQFF.